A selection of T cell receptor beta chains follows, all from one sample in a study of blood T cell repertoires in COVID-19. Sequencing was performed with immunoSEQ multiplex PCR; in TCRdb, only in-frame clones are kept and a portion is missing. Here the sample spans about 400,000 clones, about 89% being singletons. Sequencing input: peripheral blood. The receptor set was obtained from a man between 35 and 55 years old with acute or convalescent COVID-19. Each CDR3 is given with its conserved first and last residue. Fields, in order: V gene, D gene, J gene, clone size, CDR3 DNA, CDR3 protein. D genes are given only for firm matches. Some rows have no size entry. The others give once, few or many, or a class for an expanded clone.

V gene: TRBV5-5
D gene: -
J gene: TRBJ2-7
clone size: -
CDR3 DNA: TGTGCCAGCAGCTTGGAGAGAGGTCGCGAGCAGTACTTC
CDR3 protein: CASSLERGREQYF

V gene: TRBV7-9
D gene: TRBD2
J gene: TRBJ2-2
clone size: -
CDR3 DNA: TGTGCCCTACCTCGGGAGGGCCGTACCGGGGAGCTGTTTTTT
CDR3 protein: CALPREGRTGELFF

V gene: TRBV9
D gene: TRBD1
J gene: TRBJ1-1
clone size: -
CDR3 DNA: TGTGCCAGCAGCGTAGATGGGGACAGGGTGATGAACACTGAAGCTTTCTTT
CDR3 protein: CASSVDGDRVMNTEAFF

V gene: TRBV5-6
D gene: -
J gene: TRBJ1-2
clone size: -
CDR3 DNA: TGTGCCAGCAGCCCAGGGGCTTATGGCTACACCTTC
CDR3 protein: CASSPGAYGYTF

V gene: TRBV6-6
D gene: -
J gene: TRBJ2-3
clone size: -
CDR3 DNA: TGTGCCAGCAGCCTCCAGTCAGATACGCAGTATTTT
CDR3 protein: CASSLQSDTQYF

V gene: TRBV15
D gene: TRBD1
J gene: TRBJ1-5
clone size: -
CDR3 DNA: TGTGCCACCAGCAGACAGACAGGGGTAAATCAGCCCCAGCATTTT
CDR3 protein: CATSRQTGVNQPQHF

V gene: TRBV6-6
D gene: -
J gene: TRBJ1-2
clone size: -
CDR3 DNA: TGTGCCAGCAGCCCCGACAGTGGCTACACCTTC
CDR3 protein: CASSPDSGYTF

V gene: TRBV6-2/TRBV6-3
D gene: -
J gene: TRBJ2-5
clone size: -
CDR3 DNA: TGTGCCAGCAGTCGGACAAGCGAGACCCAGTACTTC
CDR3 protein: CASSRTSETQYF

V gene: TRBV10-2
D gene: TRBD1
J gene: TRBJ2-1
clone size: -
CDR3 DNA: TGCGCCAGCAGTGATGACAGGGGGCCCAATGAGCAGTTCTTC
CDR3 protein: CASSDDRGPNEQFF

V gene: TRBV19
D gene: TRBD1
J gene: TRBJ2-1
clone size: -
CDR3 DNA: TGTGCCAGTAGACAGGGGACTGAGCAGTTCTTC
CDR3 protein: CASRQGTEQFF

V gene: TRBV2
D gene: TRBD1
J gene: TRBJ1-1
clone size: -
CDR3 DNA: TGTGCCAGCGGCAGGGGGCTGAACACTGAAGCTTTCTTT
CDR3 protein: CASGRGLNTEAFF

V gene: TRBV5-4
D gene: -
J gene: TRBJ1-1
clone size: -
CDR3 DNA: TGTGCCAGCAGCTTCGACGGACAGCCGAACACTGAAGCTTTCTTT
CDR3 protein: CASSFDGQPNTEAFF

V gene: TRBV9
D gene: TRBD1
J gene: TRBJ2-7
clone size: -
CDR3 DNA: TGTGCCAGCAGCCCAGGGACAGGTGACTACGAGCAGTACTTC
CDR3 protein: CASSPGTGDYEQYF

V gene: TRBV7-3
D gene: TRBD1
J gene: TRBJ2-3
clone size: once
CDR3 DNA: TGTGCCAGCAGCTTAACCCAGGGGGCAGATACGCAGTATTTT
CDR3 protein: CASSLTQGADTQYF

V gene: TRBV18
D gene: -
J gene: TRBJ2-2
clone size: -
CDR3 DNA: TGTGCCAGCTCACGGGATTTAGCGCAGACGAACACCGGGGAGCTGTTTTTT
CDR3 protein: CASSRDLAQTNTGELFF

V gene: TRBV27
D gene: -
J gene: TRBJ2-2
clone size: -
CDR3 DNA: TGTGCCAGCAGTTTAGCGGACAGAATAAACACCGGGGAGCTGTTTTTT
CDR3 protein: CASSLADRINTGELFF

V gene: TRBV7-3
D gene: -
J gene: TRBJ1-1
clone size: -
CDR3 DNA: TGTGCCAGCAGCTTAAACCCGACAACGAACACTGAAGCTTTCTTT
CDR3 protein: CASSLNPTTNTEAFF

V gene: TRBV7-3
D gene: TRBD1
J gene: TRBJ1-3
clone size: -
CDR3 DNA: TGTGCCAGCAGCTCAGGGGGCGCGTCTGGAAACACCATATATTTT
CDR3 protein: CASSSGGASGNTIYF

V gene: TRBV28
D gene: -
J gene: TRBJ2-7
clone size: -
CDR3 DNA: TGTGCCAGCAGTTTTTCGTACCTACCGCCCTACGAGCAGTACTTC
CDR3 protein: CASSFSYLPPYEQYF

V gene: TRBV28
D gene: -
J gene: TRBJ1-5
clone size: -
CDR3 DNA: TGTGCCTCCTCGCGGGACAGCAATCAGCCCCAGCATTTT
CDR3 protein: CASSRDSNQPQHF

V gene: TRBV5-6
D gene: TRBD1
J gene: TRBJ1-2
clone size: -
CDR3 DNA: TGTGCCAGCAACTCTAGGACAGGGGAGTATGGCTACACCTTC
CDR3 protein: CASNSRTGEYGYTF

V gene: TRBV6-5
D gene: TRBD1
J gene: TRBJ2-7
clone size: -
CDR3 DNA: TGTGCCAGCAGCCGGGACAGGGGGGGCTACTACGAGCAGTACTTC
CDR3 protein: CASSRDRGGYYEQYF

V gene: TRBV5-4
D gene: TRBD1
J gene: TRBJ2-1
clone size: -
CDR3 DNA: TGTGCCAGCAGCGGGGGACAGCGTGGCAATGAGCAGTTCTTC
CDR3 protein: CASSGGQRGNEQFF

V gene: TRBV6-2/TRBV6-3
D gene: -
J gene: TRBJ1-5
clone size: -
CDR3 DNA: TGTGCCAGCAGTTACTTTACAGGGAAGCCCGATCAGCCCCAGCATTTT
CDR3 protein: CASSYFTGKPDQPQHF

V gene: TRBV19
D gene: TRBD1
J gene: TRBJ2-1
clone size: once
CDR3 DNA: TGTGCCAGTAGCCCGACAGGGGACGGGTACAATGAGCAGTTCTTC
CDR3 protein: CASSPTGDGYNEQFF

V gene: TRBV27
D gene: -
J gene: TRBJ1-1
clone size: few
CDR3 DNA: TGTGCCAGCAGGCTAAATCCTCAGGAGAACACTGAAGCTTTCTTT
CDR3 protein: CASRLNPQENTEAFF

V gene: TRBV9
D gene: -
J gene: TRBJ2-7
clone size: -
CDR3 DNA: TGTGCCAGCAGCCAACGACTAGGACCCTACGAGCAGTACTTC
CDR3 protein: CASSQRLGPYEQYF

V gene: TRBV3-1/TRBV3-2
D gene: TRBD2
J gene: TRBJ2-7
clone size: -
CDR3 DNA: TGTGCCAGCAGCCGAGGGACTAGCGGGGTTCTGTCTCCCGAGCAGTACTTC
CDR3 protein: CASSRGTSGVLSPEQYF

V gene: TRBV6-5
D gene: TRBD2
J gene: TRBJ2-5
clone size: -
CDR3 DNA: TGTGCCAGCAGTCCCCTAGCGGTTTCCCCCCCCCAGTACTTC
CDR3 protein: CASSPLAVSPPQYF

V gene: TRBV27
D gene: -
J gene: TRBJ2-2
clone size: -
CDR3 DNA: TGTGCCAGCAGTTGGGCGGGAATTGGCACCGGGGAGCTGTTTTTT
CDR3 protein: CASSWAGIGTGELFF

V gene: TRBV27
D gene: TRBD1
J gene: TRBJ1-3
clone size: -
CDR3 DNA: TGTGCCAGCATACCGCATCCGGGACAGGGGGTCAAGAAGTCTGGAAACACCATATATTTT
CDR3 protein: CASIPHPGQGVKKSGNTIYF

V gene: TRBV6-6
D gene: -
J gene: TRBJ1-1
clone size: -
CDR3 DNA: TGTGCCAGCAGCTCAGACGCGGTGCTGGGAGCTTTCTTT
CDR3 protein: CASSSDAVLGAFF

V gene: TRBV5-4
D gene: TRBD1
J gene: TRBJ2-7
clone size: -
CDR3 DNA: TGTGCCAGCAGCCCGACAGGGGGCTTCTCCTACGAGCAGTACTTC
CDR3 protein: CASSPTGGFSYEQYF

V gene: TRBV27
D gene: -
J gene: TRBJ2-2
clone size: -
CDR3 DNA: TGTGCCAGCAGCCCCTGGCAGGGGGGCACCGGGGAGCTGTTTTTT
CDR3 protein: CASSPWQGGTGELFF

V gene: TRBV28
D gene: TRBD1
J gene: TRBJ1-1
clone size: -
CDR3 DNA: TGTGCCAGCAGTCTCCAGGGGGCCTTGAACACTGAAGCTTTCTTT
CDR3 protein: CASSLQGALNTEAFF

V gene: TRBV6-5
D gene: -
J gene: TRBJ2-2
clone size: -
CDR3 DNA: TGTGTCTCGGCGGTCGGTGTGGCCGGGGAGCTGTTTTTT
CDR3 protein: CVSAVGVAGELFF

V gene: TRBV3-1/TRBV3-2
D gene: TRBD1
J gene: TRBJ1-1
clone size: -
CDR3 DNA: TGTGCCAGCAGCCGTGCCGGGACAGGGGGCGCTGAAGCTTTCTTT
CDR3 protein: CASSRAGTGGAEAFF

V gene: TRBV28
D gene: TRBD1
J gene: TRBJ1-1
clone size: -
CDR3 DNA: TGTGCCAGCAGCCAAACCTTCCTCGGACAGGGTCCTCTGAACACTGAAGCTTTCTTT
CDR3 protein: CASSQTFLGQGPLNTEAFF

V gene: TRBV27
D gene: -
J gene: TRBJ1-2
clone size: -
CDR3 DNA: TGTGCCAGCAGTTTAGTCGCGACAGCGTATGGCTACACCTTC
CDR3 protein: CASSLVATAYGYTF

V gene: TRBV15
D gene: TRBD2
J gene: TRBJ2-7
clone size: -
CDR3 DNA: TGTGCCACCAGCAGGGGGACTAGCGGGAGCCCCTACGAGCAGTACTTC
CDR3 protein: CATSRGTSGSPYEQYF

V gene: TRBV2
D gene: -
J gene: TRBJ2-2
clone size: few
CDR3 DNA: TGTGCCAGCAGTCCTTTCGGTGGGAGCACCGGGGAGCTGTTTTTT
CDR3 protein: CASSPFGGSTGELFF

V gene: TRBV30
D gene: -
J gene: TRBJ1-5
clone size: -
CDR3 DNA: TGTGCCTGGAGTCCCGGGATCCATCAGCCCCAGCATTTT
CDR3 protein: CAWSPGIHQPQHF

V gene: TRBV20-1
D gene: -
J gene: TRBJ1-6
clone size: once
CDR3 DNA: TGCAGTGCTAGAGAGAGCAGGGCCCTCCACTTT
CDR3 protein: CSARESRALHF

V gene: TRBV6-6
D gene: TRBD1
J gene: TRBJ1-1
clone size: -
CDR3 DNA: TGTGCCAGCAGTTACGGACAGGGGGGTACTGAAGCTTTCTTT
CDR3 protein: CASSYGQGGTEAFF

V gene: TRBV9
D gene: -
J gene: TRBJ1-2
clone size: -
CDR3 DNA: TGTGCCAGCAGCGTAGATGGAATCGAGGGCGGCTACACCTTC
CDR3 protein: CASSVDGIEGGYTF

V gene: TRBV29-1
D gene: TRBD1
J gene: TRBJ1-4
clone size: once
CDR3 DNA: TGCAGCGTTTCGGACAGGGGGCAAGTTGACGAAAAACTGTTTTTT
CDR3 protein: CSVSDRGQVDEKLFF

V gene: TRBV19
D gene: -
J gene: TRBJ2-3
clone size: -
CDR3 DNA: TGTGCCAGTAGTATCAACAGGCCTGCAGATACGCAGTATTTT
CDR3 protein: CASSINRPADTQYF

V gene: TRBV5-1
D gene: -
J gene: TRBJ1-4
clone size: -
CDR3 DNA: TGCGCCAGCAGCTTGGCTGGCGGCACTCCAACTAATGAAAAACTGTTTTTT
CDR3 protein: CASSLAGGTPTNEKLFF

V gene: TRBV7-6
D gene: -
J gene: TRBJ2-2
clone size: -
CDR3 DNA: TGTGCCAGCAGCTTAGCGACACCCACCACCGGGGAGCTGTTTTTT
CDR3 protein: CASSLATPTTGELFF

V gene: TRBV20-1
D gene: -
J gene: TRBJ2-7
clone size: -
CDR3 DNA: TGCAGTGCTAGTGCCTATGGCAGGGACTACGAGCAGTACTTC
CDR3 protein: CSASAYGRDYEQYF

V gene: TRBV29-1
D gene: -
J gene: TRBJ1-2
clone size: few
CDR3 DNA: TGCAGCACCGAACAGGGCGATGGCTACACCTTC
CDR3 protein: CSTEQGDGYTF

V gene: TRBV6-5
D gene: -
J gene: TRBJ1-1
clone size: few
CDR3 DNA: TGTGCCAGCACCAGAGGGCAGGGGTCTGAAGCTTTCTTT
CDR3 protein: CASTRGQGSEAFF

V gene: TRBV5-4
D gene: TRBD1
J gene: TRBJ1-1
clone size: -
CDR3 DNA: TGTGCCAGCAGTCGGGACAGGGGGAACACTGAAGCTTTCTTT
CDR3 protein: CASSRDRGNTEAFF